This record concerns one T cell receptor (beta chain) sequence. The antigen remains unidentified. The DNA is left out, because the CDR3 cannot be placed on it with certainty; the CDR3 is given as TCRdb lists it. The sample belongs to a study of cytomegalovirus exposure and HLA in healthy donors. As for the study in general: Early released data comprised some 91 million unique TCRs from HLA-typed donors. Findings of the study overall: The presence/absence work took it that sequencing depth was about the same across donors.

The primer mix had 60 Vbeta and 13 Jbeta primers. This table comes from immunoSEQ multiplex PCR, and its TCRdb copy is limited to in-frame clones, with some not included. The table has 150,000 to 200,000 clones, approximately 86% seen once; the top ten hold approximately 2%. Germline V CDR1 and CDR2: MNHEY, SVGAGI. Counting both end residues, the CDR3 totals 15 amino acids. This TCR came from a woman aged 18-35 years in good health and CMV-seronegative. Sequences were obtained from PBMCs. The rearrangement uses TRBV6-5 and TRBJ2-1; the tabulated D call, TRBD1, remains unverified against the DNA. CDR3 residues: CASSSSTVSYNEQFF.